This is a list of T cell receptor beta chains from one sample in a study of response to subunit inactivated influenza vaccine. TCRdb recomputed calls from the RT-PCR reads with MiXCR, one row per CDR3 protein. The sample holds 250,000 to 350,000 distinct CDR3 sequences, approximately 23% seen once. The material was PBMCs from blood, obtained less than 22 months after vaccination. Receptor source: a man aged 50 to 69 who received an inactivated influenza vaccine. Each CDR3 is given without its conserved first and last residue. A D gene is named only where the DNA matches it firmly. Not every row has a clone size; where given, it reads once, few, many or a size class.

D	J	size	length	V	CDR3
NA	TRBJ1-1	many	13	TRBV29-1	SVPTDWPSSTEAF
NA	TRBJ1-1	many	11	TRBV18	ASSPPMNTEAF
TRBD1	TRBJ2-1	few	13	TRBV10-3	AISERDRAPHGQF
TRBD1	TRBJ2-1	few	13	TRBV27	ASRAGQGRNNEQF
TRBD2	TRBJ2-1	NA	13	TRBV7-9	ASSLMGGRGDEQF
TRBD2	TRBJ2-1	NA	14	TRBV5-5	ASSLATGLGYNEQF
TRBD1	TRBJ2-5	NA	10	TRBV29-1	SVDPGGETQY
NA	TRBJ2-2	few	14	TRBV12-3/TRBV12-4	ASRYRGLGDTGELF
NA	TRBJ1-3	many	15	TRBV20-1	SARDPGAASSGNTIY
NA	TRBJ2-1	NA	9	TRBV29-1	SVEGDNEQF
TRBD1	TRBJ2-2	NA	14	TRBV6-1	ASSDGQGMATGELF
TRBD1	TRBJ2-7	few	12	TRBV3-1	ASSHTGGSYEQY
TRBD1	TRBJ1-4	NA	12	TRBV6-1	ASSGQGRGEKLF
NA	TRBJ1-1	few	11	TRBV20-1	SARPSPNTEAF
TRBD1	TRBJ1-5	NA	13	TRBV20-1	SAPHTGEGNQPQH
TRBD1	TRBJ2-1	NA	13	TRBV4-3	ASSLDGTGYNEQF
NA	TRBJ1-1	many	12	TRBV20-1	SARDQTGNTEAF
NA	TRBJ2-1	NA	12	TRBV4-2	ASSPNGGPDEQF
NA	TRBJ1-6	few	13	TRBV28	ASTPDSADQGTLH
TRBD1	TRBJ1-4	NA	13	TRBV7-9	ASSSPTGSEEKLF
TRBD1	TRBJ1-2	NA	14	TRBV12-3/TRBV12-4	ASSSSGTGTNYGYT
NA	TRBJ2-7	few	11	TRBV5-1	ASSLDTTYEQY
TRBD2	TRBJ2-5	NA	12	TRBV29-1	SVDSGRRRETQY
NA	TRBJ2-7	NA	15	TRBV21-1	ASSNDRVTLTSYEQY
TRBD2	TRBJ2-1	NA	14	TRBV24-1	ATSDPLAGGSGEQF
NA	TRBJ1-2	NA	13	TRBV11-2	ASSTAEGPSYGYT
NA	TRBJ1-2	many	13	TRBV4-3	ASSQDYWSSGGYT
NA	TRBJ2-2	many	15	TRBV4-2	ASSQGGPLGGTGELF
TRBD1	TRBJ1-4	many	12	TRBV2	ASRRDSLDEKLF
NA	TRBJ1-2	NA	15	TRBV5-1	ASRFGAQGPLNYGYT
NA	TRBJ1-1	few	14	TRBV7-8	ASSFRPRGRRTEAF
TRBD1	TRBJ1-1	few	14	TRBV5-1	ASRDRGRALDTEAF
NA	TRBJ2-7	NA	12	TRBV14	ASSQEYREGEQY
NA	TRBJ1-2	few	10	TRBV7-9	ASSTVDYGYT
NA	TRBJ1-1	few	11	TRBV29-1	SAGGGGRTEAF
TRBD1	TRBJ1-6	few	12	TRBV29-1	SHPPDREDSPLH